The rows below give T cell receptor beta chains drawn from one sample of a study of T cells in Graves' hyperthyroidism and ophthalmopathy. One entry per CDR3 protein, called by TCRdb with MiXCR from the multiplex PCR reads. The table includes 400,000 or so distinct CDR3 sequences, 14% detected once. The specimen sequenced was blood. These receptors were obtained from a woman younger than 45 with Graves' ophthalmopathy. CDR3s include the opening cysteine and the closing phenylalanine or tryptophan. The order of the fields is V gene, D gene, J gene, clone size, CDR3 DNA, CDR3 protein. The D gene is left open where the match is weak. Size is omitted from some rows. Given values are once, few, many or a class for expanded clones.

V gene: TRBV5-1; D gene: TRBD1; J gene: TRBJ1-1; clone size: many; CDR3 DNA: TGCGCCAGCAGGGGACAGGGGAGGGACACTGAAGCTTTCTTT; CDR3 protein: CASRGQGRDTEAFF
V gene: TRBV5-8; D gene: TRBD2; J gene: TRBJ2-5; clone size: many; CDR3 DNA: TGTGCCAGCTGCGAATTTAGCGGGGGGGACCAAGAGACCCAGTACTTC; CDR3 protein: CASCEFSGGDQETQYF
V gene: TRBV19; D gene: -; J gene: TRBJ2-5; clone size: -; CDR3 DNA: TGTGCCAGTAGTATACAGGGAGGTGAGACCCAGTACTTC; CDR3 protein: CASSIQGGETQYF
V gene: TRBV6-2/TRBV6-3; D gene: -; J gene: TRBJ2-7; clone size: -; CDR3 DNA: TGTGCCAGCAGTTACTCGATGAAGGCAGGCTACGAGCAGTACTTC; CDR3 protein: CASSYSMKAGYEQYF
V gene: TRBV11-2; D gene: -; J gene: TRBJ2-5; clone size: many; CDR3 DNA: TGTGCCAGCAGTCTCAACTTAGGGCCACCCGGGGTAGGGACCCAGTACTTC; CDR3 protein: CASSLNLGPPGVGTQYF
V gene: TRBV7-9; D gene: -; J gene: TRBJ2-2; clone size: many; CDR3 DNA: TGTGCCAGCAGCTTAGACGTGGGGGCCACCGGGGAGCTGTTTTTT; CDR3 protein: CASSLDVGATGELFF
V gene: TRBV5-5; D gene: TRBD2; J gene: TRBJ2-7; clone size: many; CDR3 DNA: TGTGCCAGTACACCCCGCCGGGGTTTAAGCGGGGGGAATTCCTACGAGCAGTACTTC; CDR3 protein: CASTPRRGLSGGNSYEQYF
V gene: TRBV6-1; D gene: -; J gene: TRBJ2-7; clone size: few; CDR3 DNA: TGTGCCAGCAGATCTGACAGGGGAGGGTACGAGCAGTACTTC; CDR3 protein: CASRSDRGGYEQYF
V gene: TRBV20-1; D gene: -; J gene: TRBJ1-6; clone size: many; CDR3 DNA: TGCAGTGCTAGAGAGGTATTGGGGGATTCACCCCTCCACTTT; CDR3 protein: CSAREVLGDSPLHF
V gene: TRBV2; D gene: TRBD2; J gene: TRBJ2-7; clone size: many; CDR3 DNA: TGTGCCAGCTTTCCGGGACTAGCCAACAACGAGCAGTACTTC; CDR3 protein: CASFPGLANNEQYF
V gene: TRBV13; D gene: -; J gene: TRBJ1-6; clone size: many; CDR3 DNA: TGTGCCAGCAGCTTAGTTGCAGGGCGGGGAAATTCACCCCTCCACTTT; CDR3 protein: CASSLVAGRGNSPLHF